This entry features one T cell receptor beta chain sequence. These data originate in a study of cytotoxic CD8 clonotypes in ibrutinib-treated CLL. Study overall: On average, each sample had approximately 260,000 productive templates and 96,000 or so productive rearrangements.

Germline-derived CDR1 and CDR2 are SNHLY and FYNNEI. The V gene lost 6 bases and the J gene lost 4 bases, with 15 bases spanning the gap. This CDR3 contains 14 residues. The data were produced by immunoSEQ multiplex PCR, yet TCRdb's version contains in-frame clones alone and is incomplete. The sample contains approximately 150,000 clones, about 80% of which appear only once. The receptor was derived from a human donor with chronic lymphocytic leukemia. This rearrangement joins TRBV2 to TRBJ1-2, with D tentatively TRBD1 (5 bases). Sequences were derived from PBMCs, sampled after 12 months of ibrutinib treatment. The chain's CDR3 is CASRGGLWSYGYTF. The CDR3 DNA follows: TGTGCCAGCAGGGGGGGTCTTTGGAGCTATGGCTACACCTTC.